Listed below are T cell receptor beta chains from one sample, sequenced in a study of blood T cell repertoires in COVID-19. Generated by immunoSEQ multiplex PCR, the TCRdb table keeps only in-frame clones and is missing some. The data hold 210,000 or so clones, with around 80% observed a single time. The sample taken for sequencing was peripheral blood. All receptors come from a woman at least 80 years old with COVID-19, enrolled during active disease. Each CDR3 is given with its conserved first and last residue. D genes are given only for firm matches. Clone size is not always given. Where it is, it says once, few, many or a class for expanded clones.

size	V	D	J	DNA	CDR3
.	TRBV7-9	.	TRBJ1-3	TGTGCCAGCAGCTCACAATACGTACAGGAGACTGGAAACACCATATATTTT	CASSSQYVQETGNTIYF
.	TRBV19	TRBD1	TRBJ1-2	TGTGCCAGTGCCCAGATGGAGGGGGCTGGCTACACCTTC	CASAQMEGAGYTF
once	TRBV28	TRBD1	TRBJ1-3	TGTGCCAGCAGGACAGGGACCTCCTCTGGAAACACCATATATTTT	CASRTGTSSGNTIYF
few	TRBV7-6	TRBD1	TRBJ1-6	TGTGCCAGCAGCTTCAGGGGGGATAATTCACCCCTCCACTTT	CASSFRGDNSPLHF
.	TRBV18	.	TRBJ2-1	TGTGCCAGCTCACCACCTCTAGACAGGCCGAAATACAATGAGCAGTTCTTC	CASSPPLDRPKYNEQFF
.	TRBV28	.	TRBJ2-6	TGTGCCAGCACCCCGTCAACTAGGGCTGGGGCCAACGTCCTGACTTTC	CASTPSTRAGANVLTF
.	TRBV2	.	TRBJ1-1	TGTGCCTTCACGGCCCGGGAAAACACTGAAGCTTTCTTT	CAFTARENTEAFF
once	TRBV18	.	TRBJ1-3	TGTGCCAGCTCTCCCCGCCCGGCTGGAAACACCATATATTTT	CASSPRPAGNTIYF
once	TRBV3-1/TRBV3-2	TRBD1	TRBJ2-2	TGTGCCAGCAGCCAAAAGGCAGGGGGCGGAACCGGGGAGCTGTTTTTT	CASSQKAGGGTGELFF
.	TRBV29-1	TRBD1	TRBJ2-1	TGCAGCGTTAGACAGGGGGTTTCCAATGAGCAGTTCTTC	CSVRQGVSNEQFF
.	TRBV5-1	.	TRBJ1-4	TGCGCCAGCAGCCTGGGGAGGGGAGGGACGGAAAAGGAAAAACTGTTTTTT	CASSLGRGGTEKEKLFF
.	TRBV7-8	.	TRBJ2-5	TGTGCCAGCAGCCCCCAAGGGGTTAGAGGGACCCAGTACTTC	CASSPQGVRGTQYF
few	TRBV6-5	.	TRBJ1-6	TGTGCCAGCAGTCAACAGGGACGGCATTCACCCCTCCACTTT	CASSQQGRHSPLHF
.	TRBV10-3	.	TRBJ1-5	TGTGCCATCAGTGAATCGGGACAGCCCCAGCATTTT	CAISESGQPQHF
.	TRBV5-4	TRBD1	TRBJ2-2	TGTGCCAGCAGCATAGGACAGGGGGGGACCGGGGAGCTGTTTTTT	CASSIGQGGTGELFF
.	TRBV19	.	TRBJ1-2	TGTGCCAGTAGTCAGGGCGGCTACACCTTC	CASSQGGYTF
.	TRBV5-6	TRBD1	TRBJ2-6	TGTGCCAGCAGCCCCGGGACAGCCTTCTCTGGGGCCAACGTCCTGACTTTC	CASSPGTAFSGANVLTF
.	TRBV18	.	TRBJ1-4	TGTGCCAGCTCACCCGACCGGCGCCAGCTAGATGAAAAACTGTTTTTT	CASSPDRRQLDEKLFF
.	TRBV6-1	.	TRBJ1-5	TGTGCCAGCAGTGAAGTAGAGATCTCACAGCCCCAGCATTTT	CASSEVEISQPQHF
.	TRBV6-5	.	TRBJ1-1	TGTGCCAGCAGGGGGGGCACTGAAGCTTTCTTT	CASRGGTEAFF
.	TRBV5-1	TRBD2	TRBJ2-5	TGCGCCAGCAGCTTGGAAAGCGGGAGGGCCAGAGAGACCCAGTACTTC	CASSLESGRARETQYF
.	TRBV6-5	.	TRBJ2-4	TGTGCCACCCCTAAAGGGGACATTCAGTACTTC	CATPKGDIQYF
.	TRBV10-3	.	TRBJ2-2	TGTGCCACCTGCGATTCCGCGAACACCGGGGAGCTGTTTTTT	CATCDSANTGELFF
.	TRBV6-5	TRBD2	TRBJ2-7	TGTGCCAGCAGTTACTCCAGTAGGGGAGGGGTCTACGAGCAGTACTTC	CASSYSSRGGVYEQYF
.	TRBV6-6	.	TRBJ1-5	TGTGCCAGCGACCAGGGTTCGGAGCCCCAGCATTTT	CASDQGSEPQHF
.	TRBV21-1	.	TRBJ1-1	TGTGCCAGCAAGCGGGCCCTGGGCACTGAAGCTTTCTTT	CASKRALGTEAFF
.	TRBV2	.	TRBJ1-1	TGTGCCAACCATGCGAACGGGGGAAACACTGAAGCTTTCTTT	CANHANGGNTEAFF
.	TRBV27	.	TRBJ1-6	TGTGCCAGCAGAGCCGGGGGCTCCTATAATTCACCCCTCCACTTT	CASRAGGSYNSPLHF
.	TRBV5-1	.	TRBJ1-1	TGCGCCAGCAGCTTGGCCGTCACCTCAGGTACTGAAGCTTTCTTT	CASSLAVTSGTEAFF
.	TRBV5-1	TRBD2	TRBJ2-5	TGCGCCAGCAGCTTGGGGCTAGCGGAGGGGGAGACCCAGTACTTC	CASSLGLAEGETQYF
.	TRBV28	.	TRBJ2-4	TGTGCCAGCAGTTTAGGGGGGTTAGCCAAAAACATTCAGTACTTC	CASSLGGLAKNIQYF
.	TRBV5-1	.	TRBJ1-2	TGCGCCAGCAGCTTCCCCGGCGGAGGCTACACCTTC	CASSFPGGGYTF
.	TRBV5-1	TRBD1	TRBJ2-7	TGCGCCAGCAGCGGCCCGGGACAGGCCTACGAGCAGTACTTC	CASSGPGQAYEQYF
.	TRBV27	.	TRBJ1-2	TGTGCCAGCAGTTTATTTCGGGGTGGGGGCTACACCTTC	CASSLFRGGGYTF
.	TRBV28	TRBD1	TRBJ1-6	TGTGCCAGCAGTCTCTACTCCGGGACAGGGGGCAATTCACCCCTCCACTTT	CASSLYSGTGGNSPLHF
.	TRBV7-9	.	TRBJ2-5	TGTGCCAGCAGCTTAGGAGGGCAAGAGACCCAGTACTTC	CASSLGGQETQYF
.	TRBV4-2	.	TRBJ2-5	TGTGCCAGCAGCCAACCAGGGCAAGAGACCCAGTACTTC	CASSQPGQETQYF
.	TRBV11-2	TRBD2	TRBJ2-4	TGTGCCAGCAGCCTCGGACTAGCGGGGGAATCAGCCAAAAACATTCAGTACTTC	CASSLGLAGESAKNIQYF
.	TRBV4-2	.	TRBJ2-7	TGTGCCAGCAGCCAAACACCCAACTACGAGCAGTACTTC	CASSQTPNYEQYF
.	TRBV2	.	TRBJ2-7	TGTGCCAGCAGTGGCCAATTGCGGGTGAACTACGAGCAGTACTTC	CASSGQLRVNYEQYF
.	TRBV5-1	.	TRBJ2-3	TGCGCCAGCAGCGTAGGGGGCACAGATACGCAGTATTTT	CASSVGGTDTQYF
.	TRBV6-5	.	TRBJ2-5	TGTGCCAGCAGTCGAGGCCAAGAGACCCAGTACTTC	CASSRGQETQYF
once	TRBV24-1	.	TRBJ1-4	TGTGCCACCAGTGATTCCAGGGTCGCAAATGAAAAACTGTTTTTT	CATSDSRVANEKLFF
.	TRBV6-2/TRBV6-3	.	TRBJ1-2	TGTGCCAGCAGTCGAAGGGGGTATGGCTACACCTTC	CASSRRGYGYTF
.	TRBV7-9	.	TRBJ1-2	TGTGCCAGCAGCTCAGAGACAGGCTATGGCTACACCTTC	CASSSETGYGYTF
.	TRBV5-1	.	TRBJ2-3	TGCGCCAGCAGCTTGGACAGGGTGGATACGCAGTATTTT	CASSLDRVDTQYF
.	TRBV5-1	TRBD1	TRBJ2-7	TGCGCCAGCAGACTCGGGACAGGGCTGTACTACGAGCAGTACTTC	CASRLGTGLYYEQYF
once	TRBV19	TRBD2	TRBJ2-3	TGTGCCAGTAGTTCCCCGGGGGGGCGGGGTGATTCCAGCACAGATACGCAGTATTTT	CASSSPGGRGDSSTDTQYF
.	TRBV15	.	TRBJ2-1	TGTGCCACCTCCAGGGTTAACTCCTACAATGAGCAGTTCTTC	CATSRVNSYNEQFF
.	TRBV7-9	.	TRBJ2-2	TGTGCCAGCAGCTTAAGCGCTGGGGCCCGAACCGGGGAGCTGTTTTTT	CASSLSAGARTGELFF